A single sample is the source of the 32 T cell receptor beta chains below, sequenced in a study of T cells in Graves' hyperthyroidism and ophthalmopathy. RNA transcripts were the template for amplifying TCR beta CDR3 regions. With the HTBI primer set, the TCR CDR3 went through a first round of RT-PCR. TCRdb ran MiXCR on the multiplex PCR reads and lists one entry per CDR3 protein. The sample records hundreds of thousands of distinct CDR3 sequences, about 24% being singletons. Material for sequencing was blood. The origin of the receptors is a woman aged 35 to 49 with Graves' ophthalmopathy.

This clonotype was seen at least ten times. This chain joins TRBV11-2 and TRBJ2-7, with TRBD1 as a possible D gene (5 bases). The ends were cut back, 3 bases at V and 7 bases at J, with 16 bases in the middle. Germline V gives CDR1 SGHAT, CDR2 FQNNGV. The CDR3 is 14 amino acids. For the CDR3, the DNA is TGTGCCAGCAGCTTGGGTACTTCTAAGGGGGAGCAGTACTTC. Translated, it gives CASSLGTSKGEQYF. Full variable domain (rest looked up from reference TRBV11-2 and TRBJ2-7): EAGVAQSPRYKIIEKRQSVAFWCNPISGHATLYWYQQILGQGPKLLIQFQNNGVVDDSQLPKDRFSAERLKGVDSTLKIQPAKLEDSAVYLCASSLGTSKGEQYFGPGTRLTVT.

This clonotype was detected ten times or more. The CDR3 sequence: CASSVELAGKETQYF. CDR3 bases: TGTGCCAGCAGTGTAGAGCTAGCAGGAAAAGAGACCCAGTACTTC. The chain has TRBV2 and TRBJ2-5, with a tentative D call TRBD2 (5 bases). Germline CDR1 and CDR2: SNHLY and FYNNEI. The CDR3 totals 15 residues. The V gene lost 4 bases and the J gene lost 3 bases, with 15 bases spanning the gap.

The chain joins TRBV6-1 to TRBJ2-3; 7 positions match TRBD1. Losses at the gene ends were 5 bases for V and 1 base for J; bases not matched to a gene: 6. In germline, CDR1 is MNHNS, CDR2 SASEGT. The CDR3 is made up of 15 amino acids. Here the CDR3 DNA reads TGTGCCAGCAGTCAACGACAGGGAGGCACAGATACGCAGTATTTT. It yields the protein CASSQRQGGTDTQYF.

The table lists this clonotype with many counts. This chain uses TRBV28 with TRBJ1-1; weak D call: TRBD1 (5 bases). The CDR3 has 14 amino acids. The V end was cut by 2 bases, the J end by 0 bases, with 7 bases between. Germline CDR1 reads MDHEN; CDR2 reads SYDVKM. The CDR3 reads CASSLPGLNTEAFF. CDR3 coding DNA: TGTGCCAGCAGTTTACCAGGGTTGAACACTGAAGCTTTCTTT.

This clonotype was counted at least ten times. The chain employs TRBV7-8 and TRBJ2-5; D gene unclear. Germline CDR1 is SGHVS and CDR2 is FQNEAQ. The CDR3 contains 10 residues. V dropped 10 bases and J dropped 1 base, with 4 bases sitting between them. CDR3 sequence reads: CATLQETQYF. The CDR3 nucleotides read TGTGCCACCCTCCAAGAGACCCAGTACTTC.

This clonotype was seen repeatedly, ten times or more. This chain uses TRBV20-1 with TRBJ2-2, with D hard to call. The V and J ends lost 0 bases and 7 bases respectively, with 9 bases between them. The germline gives CDR1 DFQATT, CDR2 SNEGSKA (reference sequence). The CDR3 spans 13 residues. The DNA of the CDR3 is TGCAGTGCTAGAGATTTGGTAGTCGGGGAGCTGTTTTTT. Amino acid sequence: CSARDLVVGELFF.

This clonotype was found many times. The chain uses TRBV30 and TRBJ2-7, with D perhaps matching TRBD2 (5 bases). The germline V and J ends were trimmed by 8 bases and 6 bases, with 14 bases remaining between them. The CDR3 spans 11 residues. Germline values: CDR1 GTSNPN, CDR2 SVGIG (reference sequence). The CDR3: CAASGVIEQYF. In DNA form, the CDR3 reads TGTGCCGCATCCGGGGTGATCGAGCAGTACTTC.

This clonotype was counted at least ten times. The chain carries TRBV29-1 and TRBJ1-2; D unresolved. The germline V and J ends were trimmed by 1 base and 8 bases, with 8 bases remaining between them. CDR1 and CDR2 from the germline V gene are SQVTM and ANQGSEA. The CDR3 has 11 residues. The CDR3 nucleotides are TGCAGCGTTGAAGTCAGTTGGGGCTACACCTTC. It is translated as CSVEVSWGYTF.

This clonotype has at least ten counts. In DNA form, the CDR3 reads TGTGCCACCATCTTACAGCTAGCGGGCAACACCGGGGAGCTGTTTTTT. Translated, it gives CATILQLAGNTGELFF. The rearrangement links TRBV12-3 or TRBV12-4 to TRBJ2-2; 8 bases map to TRBD2. The J segment lost 2 bases and the V segment lost 10 bases, leaving 12 bases of the junction unmatched. This CDR3 is 16 amino acids long.

This clonotype has a single count. The V gene is TRBV7-9, the J gene TRBJ1-2; TRBD1 matches 7 bases. The germline V gene has CDR1 SEHNR and CDR2 FQNEAQ (reference sequence). The CDR3 is made up of 14 amino acids. V lost 5 bases and J lost 4; bases outside the gene matches: 7. CDR3 nucleotide sequence: TGTGCCAGCAGCGGATACCGGGACAGCTATGGCTACACCTTC. Translated, it gives CASSGYRDSYGYTF.

This chain joins TRBV9 and TRBJ2-7, with 14 positions matching TRBD2. CDR1 is SGDLS, CDR2 YYNGEE, per germline. This CDR3 has 16 residues. With V trimmed by 9 bases and J by 4 bases, 12 bases remained unmatched. The chain's CDR3 is CAIRVMGTSGGYEQYF. The CDR3 DNA reads TGTGCCATCAGGGTTATGGGGACTAGCGGGGGTTACGAGCAGTACTTC.

This clonotype showed up many times. The chain has TRBV6-5 and TRBJ1-5; 7 bases align to TRBD1. The J segment lost 9 bases and the V segment lost 2 bases, leaving 7 bases of the junction unmatched. The germline V gene has CDR1 MNHEY and CDR2 SVGAGI. CDR3 size: 14 residues. The CDR3 protein is CASSYEGGGSPQHF. As DNA, the CDR3 is TGTGCCAGCAGTTACGAGGGAGGGGGCTCGCCCCAGCATTTT.

This clonotype was counted at least ten times. This chain joins TRBV6-1 and TRBJ1-3, with D perhaps TRBD1 (6 bases). In germline, CDR1 is MNHNS, CDR2 SASEGT. V lost 7 bases and J lost 0, with 13 bases in between. The CDR3 sequence is 15 residues long. CDR3 in DNA: TGTGCCAGCAACCCCCGGGGGGCCTCTGGAAACACCATATATTTT. Its protein product is CASNPRGASGNTIYF.

The sample holds many counts of this clonotype. The chain couples TRBV4-1 to TRBJ2-2; 8 nucleotides agree with TRBD2. This CDR3 is 16 amino acids long. The germline CDR1 and CDR2 sequences are MGHRA and YSYEKL. With 0 bases clipped from V and 1 base from J, the junction kept 1 base outside the gene matches. CDR3: CASSQETSGNTGELFF. The CDR3 DNA reads as TGCGCCAGCAGCCAAGAAACTAGCGGGAACACCGGGGAGCTGTTTTTT.

This clonotype has at least ten counts. The V gene is TRBV6-5, the J gene TRBJ2-5; 9 nucleotides match TRBD1. J gave up 5 bases and V 4 bases, and 14 bases lay outside the gene matches. The CDR3 consists of 17 residues. CDR1 and CDR2 (germline): MNHEY, SVGAGI. CDR3 sequence: CASSFVFGTGLIETQYF. The CDR3 bases are TGTGCCAGCAGTTTCGTTTTCGGGACAGGGCTTATCGAGACCCAGTACTTC.

This clonotype was counted ten times or more. The CDR3 nucleotides are TGTGCCAGCAGTTCGCGGACGGACATCTCTGGAAACACCATATATTTT. It specifies CASSSRTDISGNTIYF. The genes are TRBV28 and TRBJ1-3; D might be TRBD1 (5 bases). The CDR3 spans 16 residues. The V gene's germline CDR1 is MDHEN and CDR2 SYDVKM. The V and J ends lost 4 bases and 0 bases respectively, with 13 bases between them.

This clonotype was recorded only once. This sequence joins TRBV29-1 and TRBJ2-5; 10 bases agree with TRBD1. The CDR3 sequence is 13 residues long. V lost 6 bases and J lost 5; bases outside the gene matches: 6. Germline V gene data show CDR1 as SQVTM and CDR2 as ANQGSEA. CDR3 DNA: TGCAGCGTGGCCGGGACAGGGGAGGAGACCCAGTACTTC. Amino acid sequence: CSVAGTGEETQYF.

This clonotype showed up many times. The rearrangement joins TRBV9 to TRBJ2-7, with D hard to call. This CDR3 has 15 residues. Germline V lookup: CDR1 SGDLS, CDR2 YYNGEE. V gave up 4 bases and J gave up 3 bases, with 17 bases separating them. CDR3 DNA: TGTGCCAGCAGCCCCCTCTCCTCGGGCATCTACGAGCAGTACTTC. Translating gives CASSPLSSGIYEQYF. The variable domain in full, with the rest retrieved from reference TRBV9 and TRBJ2-7, is DSGVTQTPKHLITATGQRVTLRCSPRSGDLSVYWYQQSLDQGLQFLIQYYNGEERAKGNILERFSAQQFPDLHSELNLSSLELGDSALYFCASSPLSSGIYEQYFGPGTRLTVT.

Only a few counts were recorded for this clonotype. The CDR3 region is CASSLGGLAGINYEQYF. The CDR3 coding sequence is TGTGCCAGCAGCTTAGGGGGACTAGCGGGTATCAACTACGAGCAGTACTTC. The rearrangement uses TRBV11-2 and TRBJ2-7, with 12 bases matching TRBD2. The CDR3 is made up of 17 amino acids. Germline CDR1 is SGHAT and CDR2 is FQNNGV. V shed 1 base and J 3 bases; nucleotides not matched to a gene: 7.

This clonotype has a count of ten or more. J is TRBJ1-1 and V is TRBV28; possibly TRBD1 for D (6 bases). CDR1 is MDHEN and CDR2 is SYDVKM in the germline V gene. The V and J ends lost 7 bases and 10 bases respectively, with 22 bases between them. The CDR3 has 14 residues. The CDR3 reads CASKRHSGETGAFF. The CDR3 DNA reads as TGTGCCAGCAAACGGCACTCAGGGGAGACAGGAGCTTTCTTT.

As concerns this clonotype: A read error is possible here, since a much larger clone lies one base away. In this CDR3 the conserved last residue, phenylalanine or tryptophan, is missing, so a read error is likely. The CDR3 reads CASSLYGDEQYI. The DNA for the CDR3 is TGTGCCAGCAGCTTGTACGGGGACGAGCAGTACATC. This chain connects TRBV7-9 to TRBJ2-7; D perhaps matches TRBD2 (5 bases). V gave up 3 bases and J gave up 5 bases, with 8 bases separating them. CDR3 length: 12 amino acids. Germline V CDR1 and CDR2: SEHNR, FQNEAQ (reference sequence).

This clonotype appeared a few times. The rearrangement uses TRBV24-1 and TRBJ2-1, with TRBD1 matching over 8 bases. The CDR3 consists of 14 residues. J gave up 5 bases and V 7 bases, and 6 bases lay outside the gene matches. The V gene's germline CDR1 is KGHDR and CDR2 SFDVKD. The CDR3 reads CATSLNRGNNEQFF. CDR3 nucleotides: TGTGCCACCAGCCTTAACAGGGGGAACAATGAGCAGTTCTTC.

There are many counts of this clonotype. The chain uses TRBV24-1 and TRBJ1-2; D gene unclear. The CDR3 is 13 amino acids. Germline values: CDR1 KGHDR, CDR2 SFDVKD. V was cut by 6 bases and J by 0 bases, with 7 bases left in between. CDR3 coding DNA: TGTGCCACCAGTAAGTCAGCTAACTATGGCTACACCTTC. Protein sequence: CATSKSANYGYTF.

This clonotype was seen at least ten times. The rearrangement joins TRBV28 to TRBJ1-2; 11 positions agree with TRBD1. Germline V CDR1 and CDR2: MDHEN, SYDVKM. This CDR3 is built from 14 residues. V was clipped by 5 bases and J by 5 bases; unmatched bases: 4. In nucleotides, the CDR3 is TGTGCCAGCAGTAGCGGACAGGGGGCATATGGCTACACCTTC. Its translation is CASSSGQGAYGYTF.

This clonotype was counted many times. The chain combines TRBV27 with TRBJ1-2; perhaps TRBD1 as D (5 bases). The germline CDR1 and CDR2 sequences are MNHEY and SMNVEV (reference sequence). The V end was cut by 3 bases, the J end by 7 bases, with 18 bases between. The length of the CDR3 is 15 residues. CDR3 amino acids: CASSLSRTTDSGYTF. The CDR3 DNA sequence: TGTGCCAGCAGTTTGTCCCGGACAACCGACTCTGGCTACACCTTC.

The V and J genes are TRBV18 and TRBJ2-5, with 7 bases fitting TRBD2. V trimming: 3 bases; J trimming: 1 base; junction bases outside the gene matches: 5. The germline gives CDR1 KGHSH, CDR2 LQKENI. The CDR3 contains 15 residues. The CDR3 region is CASSPTSSSQETQYF. In nucleotides, the CDR3 is TGTGCCAGCTCACCGACTAGCTCCTCCCAAGAGACCCAGTACTTC. Drawing the rest from reference TRBV18 and TRBJ2-5, the complete variable domain is NAGVMQNPRHLVRRRGQEARLRCSPMKGHSHVYWYRQLPEEGLKFMVYLQKENIIDESGMPKERFSAEFPKEGPSILRIQQVVRGDSAAYFCASSPTSSSQETQYFGPGTRLLVL.

This clonotype was seen ten or more times. The J gene is TRBJ1-1, the V gene TRBV7-3; D is unresolved. Germline V CDR1 and CDR2: SGHTA, FQGTGA. V lost 2 bases, J lost 5 bases, and 9 bases lay in between. The CDR3 is 13 residues long. CDR3 nucleotide sequence: TGTGCCAGCAGCTTATTCGTAGGTACTGAAGCTTTCTTT. It yields the protein CASSLFVGTEAFF. The full variable domain, completed using reference TRBV7-3 and TRBJ1-1, is GAGVSQTPSNKVTEKGKYVELRCDPISGHTALYWYRQSLGQGPEFLIYFQGTGAADDSGLPNDRFFAVRPEGSVSTLKIQRTERGDSAVYLCASSLFVGTEAFFGQGTRLTVV.

This clonotype showed up many times. The chain uses TRBV6-2 or TRBV6-3 and TRBJ1-1, with 7 bases fitting TRBD1. V lost 6 bases and J lost 4; bases outside the gene matches: 11. This CDR3 is 15 amino acids long. CDR1 is MNHEY, CDR2 SVGEGT, per germline. The CDR3 DNA sequence: TGTGCCAGCAGCCCCCCGACAGGGCTGGGCACTGAAGCTTTCTTT. Translating gives CASSPPTGLGTEAFF.

This clonotype was seen ten or more times. The rearrangement uses TRBV20-1 and TRBJ2-7; 9 nucleotides align to TRBD1. The CDR3 spans 13 residues. Germline trimming cut 6 bases from V and 5 bases from J; bases unmatched to any gene: 8. CDR1 is DFQATT and CDR2 is SNEGSKA in the germline V gene (reference sequence). CDR3 DNA sequence: TGCAGTGCCCGAGGACAGGGGAGGAACGAGCAGTACTTC. It codes for CSARGQGRNEQYF.

This chain links TRBV6-4 with TRBJ1-1, with D tentatively TRBD1 (6 bases). Trimming removed 6 bases from V and 2 bases from J, with 13 bases in between. This CDR3 has 14 amino acids. Germline V gene sequence: CDR1 MRHNA, CDR2 SNTAGT. The CDR3 here is CASSSTDSNTEAFF. The CDR3, as DNA: TGTGCCAGCAGCTCGACGGACAGTAACACTGAAGCTTTCTTT.

This clonotype was detected ten times or more. The chain couples TRBV11-1 to TRBJ1-1; no definite D call. The CDR3 consists of 16 residues. V was trimmed by 2 bases and J by 6 bases, leaving 19 bases between them. Germline assignment: CDR1 SGHAT and CDR2 FQDESV (reference sequence). This CDR3 reads CASSLLKDVWVPEAFF. The CDR3 DNA reads as TGTGCCAGCAGCTTATTAAAGGACGTTTGGGTACCTGAAGCTTTCTTT.

This clonotype was counted ten times or more. The V and J genes are TRBV20-1 and TRBJ2-5; D remains unclear. The germline gives CDR1 DFQATT, CDR2 SNEGSKA (reference sequence). Trimming removed 3 bases at V and 1 base at J, with 6 bases between. This CDR3 comprises 12 residues. CDR3 region: CSARPPQETQYF. CDR3 sequence (DNA): TGCAGTGCTAGGCCGCCCCAAGAGACCCAGTACTTC.